This TCR beta chain appears in the sequencing data of a study of blood T cells in healthy people across ages. General study results and limits: TCR beta diversity, measured per million T cells, fell in a roughly linear way with age.

Combining a sample-barcoded 5' primer with a J-beta primer mix, a second PCR ran for roughly 7 to 11 cycles. The authors tagged each cDNA molecule using a template-switch adaptor with 12 random nucleotides. Every sample gave at least 3 million paired-end reads containing CDR3. One entry per CDR3 protein results from TCRdb running MiXCR on the 5' RACE reads. The profile shows some 1.5 million distinct CDR3 sequences, under 55% of them singletons. Turning to this clonotype: The antigen is undetermined.

The sample taken for sequencing was blood. The source of this sequence is a woman between 18 and 29 years old in good health.

CDR3 sequence (DNA): TGCAGTGCTGAGACCGGACAAAGCATTCAGTACTTC. Residues: CSAETGQSIQYF. J is TRBJ2-5 and V is TRBV20-1; a possible D gene is TRBD1 (5 bases). Judging by the DNA end, TRBJ2-4 fits better; the J call may be wrong. Germline V lookup: CDR1 DFQATT, CDR2 SNEGSKA (reference sequence). The CDR3 is 12 amino acids.